Listed below are T cell receptor beta chains from one sample, sequenced in a study of HIV-infected children after antiretroviral therapy interruption. From the 3' RACE reads, TCRdb called clonotypes with MiXCR, one entry per CDR3 protein. The sample lists 40,000 to 55,000 distinct CDR3 sequences, around 4% occurring once. Material: CD45RA+ CD4+ T cells from PBMCs, pooled from several time points, obtained from a donor given antiretroviral therapy, either interrupted or continuous. These receptors originate from a pool of human donors with HIV. CDR3s include the opening cysteine and the closing phenylalanine or tryptophan. The order of the fields is CDR3 protein, CDR3 DNA, CDR3 length, clone size, J gene, V gene, D gene. D genes are given only for firm matches. Only some rows state a clone size, as once, few, many or a class for expanded clones.

CDR3 protein: CASSRQGWSTDTQYF
CDR3 DNA: TGTGCCAGCAGTCGACAGGGTTGGAGCACAGATACGCAGTATTTT
CDR3 length: 15
clone size: once
J gene: TRBJ2-3
V gene: TRBV5-1
D gene: TRBD1

CDR3 protein: CASRLRPDTGELFF
CDR3 DNA: TGTGCCAGCAGACTTCGGCCGGACACCGGGGAGCTGTTTTTT
CDR3 length: 14
clone size: many
J gene: TRBJ2-2
V gene: TRBV5-5
D gene: .

CDR3 protein: CASDASGVYNEQFF
CDR3 DNA: TGCGCCAGCGACGCTAGCGGGGTTTACAATGAGCAGTTCTTC
CDR3 length: 14
clone size: many
J gene: TRBJ2-1
V gene: TRBV5-1
D gene: TRBD2

CDR3 protein: CASGTGDGYTF
CDR3 DNA: TGTGCCAGCGGAACAGGGGATGGCTACACCTTC
CDR3 length: 11
clone size: many
J gene: TRBJ1-2
V gene: TRBV7-9
D gene: TRBD1

CDR3 protein: CSIRTPTNEKLFF
CDR3 DNA: TGCAGTATCCGGACACCAACTAATGAAAAACTGTTTTTT
CDR3 length: 13
clone size: many
J gene: TRBJ1-4
V gene: TRBV20-1
D gene: .

CDR3 protein: CASRPTGRSSGANVLTF
CDR3 DNA: TGTGCCAGTAGACCGACAGGCAGATCTTCTGGGGCCAACGTCCTGACTTTC
CDR3 length: 17
clone size: .
J gene: TRBJ2-6
V gene: TRBV19
D gene: .

CDR3 protein: CASGSHGYTF
CDR3 DNA: TGTGCCAGCGGCTCCCATGGCTACACCTTC
CDR3 length: 10
clone size: many
J gene: TRBJ1-2
V gene: TRBV6-6
D gene: .

CDR3 protein: CASSQDELGGPINEQFF
CDR3 DNA: TGTGCCAGCAGCCAAGATGAACTGGGGGGCCCAATCAATGAGCAGTTCTTC
CDR3 length: 17
clone size: medium-sized
J gene: TRBJ2-1
V gene: TRBV3-1
D gene: .

CDR3 protein: CASSFSGGLGETQYF
CDR3 DNA: TGTGCCAGCAGCTTTAGCGGGGGCTTAGGAGAGACCCAGTACTTC
CDR3 length: 15
clone size: many
J gene: TRBJ2-5
V gene: TRBV11-3
D gene: TRBD2

CDR3 protein: CASRSGTSGYGQYF
CDR3 DNA: TGTGCCAGCAGGTCCGGGACTAGCGGTTACGGGCAGTACTTC
CDR3 length: 14
clone size: many
J gene: TRBJ2-7
V gene: TRBV28
D gene: TRBD2

CDR3 protein: CASMGDAGYNEQFF
CDR3 DNA: TGTGCCAGCATGGGGGACGCCGGTTACAATGAGCAGTTCTTC
CDR3 length: 14
clone size: .
J gene: TRBJ2-1
V gene: TRBV2
D gene: .

CDR3 protein: CSVDGGSTDTQYF
CDR3 DNA: TGCAGCGTTGACGGGGGTAGCACAGATACGCAGTATTTT
CDR3 length: 13
clone size: .
J gene: TRBJ2-3
V gene: TRBV29-1
D gene: .

CDR3 protein: CASSLRRRDTQYF
CDR3 DNA: TGTGCCAGCAGCCTAAGGAGGCGGGATACGCAGTATTTT
CDR3 length: 13
clone size: many
J gene: TRBJ2-3
V gene: TRBV7-2
D gene: .

CDR3 protein: CASMWAAGELFF
CDR3 DNA: TGTGCCAGCATGTGGGCGGCCGGGGAGCTGTTTTTT
CDR3 length: 12
clone size: many
J gene: TRBJ2-2
V gene: TRBV6-2/TRBV6-3
D gene: .

CDR3 protein: CASSWTGSADTQYF
CDR3 DNA: TGTGCCAGCAGTTGGACAGGGTCAGCAGATACGCAGTATTTT
CDR3 length: 14
clone size: many
J gene: TRBJ2-3
V gene: TRBV28
D gene: TRBD1

CDR3 protein: CATSRDPGRENQPQHF
CDR3 DNA: TGTGCCACCAGCAGAGATCCAGGGAGGGAAAATCAGCCCCAGCATTTT
CDR3 length: 16
clone size: few
J gene: TRBJ1-5
V gene: TRBV15
D gene: .

CDR3 protein: CASSLGAGFRYGYTF
CDR3 DNA: TGTGCCAGCAGCCTTGGGGCAGGGTTTCGCTATGGCTACACCTTC
CDR3 length: 15
clone size: many
J gene: TRBJ1-2
V gene: TRBV14
D gene: .

CDR3 protein: CASSLSRTVQFF
CDR3 DNA: TGTGCCAGCAGTTTATCCCGGACAGTGCAGTTCTTC
CDR3 length: 12
clone size: many
J gene: TRBJ2-1
V gene: TRBV12-3/TRBV12-4
D gene: .

CDR3 protein: CASTLDDEQFF
CDR3 DNA: TGTGCCAGCACCTTAGACGATGAGCAGTTCTTC
CDR3 length: 11
clone size: few
J gene: TRBJ2-1
V gene: TRBV7-9
D gene: .

CDR3 protein: CSASSGGAINEQFF
CDR3 DNA: TGCAGTGCTAGTAGCGGGGGGGCTATAAATGAGCAGTTCTTC
CDR3 length: 14
clone size: .
J gene: TRBJ2-1
V gene: TRBV20-1
D gene: TRBD2

CDR3 protein: CASSKPFLDGVQNQETQYF
CDR3 DNA: TGCGCCAGCAGTAAGCCTTTCTTGGACGGAGTACAAAACCAAGAGACCCAGTACTTC
CDR3 length: 19
clone size: medium-sized
J gene: TRBJ2-5
V gene: TRBV5-1
D gene: .

CDR3 protein: CASSDKGLAGANVLTF
CDR3 DNA: TGTGCCAGCAGTGATAAGGGGCTCGCTGGGGCCAACGTCCTGACTTTC
CDR3 length: 16
clone size: many
J gene: TRBJ2-6
V gene: TRBV2
D gene: .

CDR3 protein: CASSLVSGGRNEQFF
CDR3 DNA: TGTGCCAGCAGCTTAGTTAGCGGGGGTAGGAATGAGCAGTTCTTC
CDR3 length: 15
clone size: many
J gene: TRBJ2-1
V gene: TRBV7-2
D gene: TRBD2

CDR3 protein: CASGLETGFSYNEQFF
CDR3 DNA: TGTGCTAGTGGTTTGGAGACAGGTTTTTCCTACAATGAGCAGTTCTTC
CDR3 length: 16
clone size: many
J gene: TRBJ2-1
V gene: TRBV12-5
D gene: .

CDR3 protein: CASSSDRGRSPSTDTQYF
CDR3 DNA: TGTGCCAGCAGCTCAGACCGGGGTCGGAGCCCCAGCACAGATACGCAGTATTTT
CDR3 length: 18
clone size: many
J gene: TRBJ2-3
V gene: TRBV7-2
D gene: .

CDR3 protein: CASSLGRGQNYGYTF
CDR3 DNA: TGTGCCAGCAGCTTGGGCAGGGGGCAGAACTATGGCTACACCTTC
CDR3 length: 15
clone size: many
J gene: TRBJ1-2
V gene: TRBV11-3
D gene: TRBD1

CDR3 protein: CASSLQWTGYTPLHF
CDR3 DNA: TGTGCCAGCAGCTTGCAGTGGACAGGGTACACACCCCTCCACTTT
CDR3 length: 15
clone size: many
J gene: TRBJ1-6
V gene: TRBV5-8
D gene: TRBD1

CDR3 protein: CASSSEPGQGETQYF
CDR3 DNA: TGCGCCAGCAGCTCGGAACCGGGACAGGGAGAGACCCAGTACTTC
CDR3 length: 15
clone size: many
J gene: TRBJ2-5
V gene: TRBV5-1
D gene: TRBD1

CDR3 protein: CSVGGLGNTIYF
CDR3 DNA: TGCAGCGTTGGTGGGCTTGGAAACACCATATATTTT
CDR3 length: 12
clone size: .
J gene: TRBJ1-3
V gene: TRBV29-1
D gene: .

CDR3 protein: CSARALLGANVLTF
CDR3 DNA: TGCAGTGCTAGAGCGCTCCTTGGGGCCAACGTCCTGACTTTC
CDR3 length: 14
clone size: many
J gene: TRBJ2-6
V gene: TRBV20-1
D gene: .

CDR3 protein: CASPGPGEQFF
CDR3 DNA: TGTGCCAGCCCTGGGCCTGGTGAGCAGTTCTTC
CDR3 length: 11
clone size: many
J gene: TRBJ2-1
V gene: TRBV28
D gene: .

CDR3 protein: CASGTSGLPREQYF
CDR3 DNA: TGTGCCAGTGGGACTAGCGGTCTTCCCCGCGAGCAGTACTTC
CDR3 length: 14
clone size: many
J gene: TRBJ2-7
V gene: TRBV28
D gene: TRBD2

CDR3 protein: CASSFPPQNTEAFF
CDR3 DNA: TGTGCCAGCAGTTTCCCTCCGCAGAACACTGAAGCTTTCTTT
CDR3 length: 14
clone size: many
J gene: TRBJ1-1
V gene: TRBV12-3/TRBV12-4
D gene: .

CDR3 protein: CASSYSGTSGGNEQFF
CDR3 DNA: TGTGCCAGCAGTTACTCGGGGACTAGCGGGGGAAATGAGCAGTTCTTC
CDR3 length: 16
clone size: many
J gene: TRBJ2-1
V gene: TRBV6-6
D gene: TRBD2

CDR3 protein: CRARQTGGAVPDTQYF
CDR3 DNA: TGCAGAGCTAGACAGACAGGGGGCGCAGTGCCAGATACGCAGTATTTT
CDR3 length: 16
clone size: .
J gene: TRBJ2-3
V gene: TRBV20-1
D gene: TRBD1

CDR3 protein: CSVEGQSYGYTF
CDR3 DNA: TGCAGCGTTGAGGGACAGTCCTATGGCTACACCTTC
CDR3 length: 12
clone size: .
J gene: TRBJ1-2
V gene: TRBV29-1
D gene: TRBD1

CDR3 protein: CASSPTGSGVNEQFF
CDR3 DNA: TGTGCCAGCAGCCCGACAGGGAGCGGAGTCAATGAGCAGTTCTTC
CDR3 length: 15
clone size: .
J gene: TRBJ2-1
V gene: TRBV14
D gene: TRBD1

CDR3 protein: CASSQDPLGQGSFGYTF
CDR3 DNA: TGCGCCAGCAGCCAAGACCCTCTCGGACAGGGTTCTTTTGGCTACACCTTC
CDR3 length: 17
clone size: many
J gene: TRBJ1-2
V gene: TRBV4-1
D gene: TRBD1

CDR3 protein: CSAREKGLANTDTQYF
CDR3 DNA: TGCAGTGCTAGAGAAAAGGGACTAGCGAACACAGATACGCAGTATTTT
CDR3 length: 16
clone size: few
J gene: TRBJ2-3
V gene: TRBV20-1
D gene: TRBD2

CDR3 protein: CSVEIAGTGGMGAFF
CDR3 DNA: TGCAGCGTGGAGATAGCCGGGACAGGAGGTATGGGAGCTTTCTTT
CDR3 length: 15
clone size: many
J gene: TRBJ1-1
V gene: TRBV29-1
D gene: TRBD1

CDR3 protein: CASSLARGPQGGYTF
CDR3 DNA: TGCGCCAGCAGCTTAGCGCGGGGGCCCCAGGGCGGCTACACCTTC
CDR3 length: 15
clone size: .
J gene: TRBJ1-2
V gene: TRBV5-1
D gene: .

CDR3 protein: CASSPTTLDRGYGYTF
CDR3 DNA: TGCGCCAGCAGCCCCACCACCCTCGACAGGGGCTATGGCTACACCTTC
CDR3 length: 16
clone size: few
J gene: TRBJ1-2
V gene: TRBV5-1
D gene: TRBD1

CDR3 protein: CASSHPPASYEQYF
CDR3 DNA: TGTGCCAGCAGCCATCCCCCAGCCTCCTACGAGCAGTACTTC
CDR3 length: 14
clone size: many
J gene: TRBJ2-7
V gene: TRBV6-2/TRBV6-3
D gene: .

CDR3 protein: CASSLGGADRQETQYF
CDR3 DNA: TGCGCCAGCAGCTTGGGCGGAGCGGACAGGCAAGAGACCCAGTACTTC
CDR3 length: 16
clone size: few
J gene: TRBJ2-5
V gene: TRBV5-1
D gene: TRBD1

CDR3 protein: CASTAQFENYGEQYF
CDR3 DNA: TGTGCCAGCACCGCACAGTTCGAGAACTACGGCGAGCAGTACTTC
CDR3 length: 15
clone size: many
J gene: TRBJ2-7
V gene: TRBV3-1
D gene: .